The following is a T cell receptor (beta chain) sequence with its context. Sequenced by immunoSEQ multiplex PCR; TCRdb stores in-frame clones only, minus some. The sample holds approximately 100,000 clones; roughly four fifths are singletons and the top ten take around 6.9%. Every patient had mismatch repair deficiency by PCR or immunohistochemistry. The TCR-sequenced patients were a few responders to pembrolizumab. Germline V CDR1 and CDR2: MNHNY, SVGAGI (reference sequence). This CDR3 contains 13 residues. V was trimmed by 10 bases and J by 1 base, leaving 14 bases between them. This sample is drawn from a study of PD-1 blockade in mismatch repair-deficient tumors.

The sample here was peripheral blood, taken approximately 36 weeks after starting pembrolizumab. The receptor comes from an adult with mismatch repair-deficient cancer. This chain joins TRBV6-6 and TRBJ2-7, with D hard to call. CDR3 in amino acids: CATTQAGSYEQYF. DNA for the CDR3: TGTGCCACCACCCAAGCCGGTTCCTACGAGCAGTACTTC.